This TCR beta chain was identified during a study of cytomegalovirus exposure and HLA in healthy donors. Study-level points and caveats: TCR beta V- and J-gene trimming was later associated with a missense DCLRE1C variant. Many donors carried some public TCRs, although rarity characterized most TCR sequences. In most subjects, TCR beta sequences reportedly gave accurate predictions of HLA-A and HLA-B alleles. The availability of immune exposure information extended only to CMV serostatus.

Primers included in the PCR were 60 Vbeta and 13 Jbeta primers. Produced via immunoSEQ multiplex PCR; TCRdb's table is partial and in-frame only. The sample holds around 95,000 clones; under 85% are singletons and the top ten take 3.7%. This clone occurred once. The target antigen is unknown. With 3 bases removed from V and 5 bases from J, the gap between germline ends came to 16 bases. This CDR3 has 15 amino acids. The germline V gene has CDR1 LNHDA and CDR2 SQIVND (reference sequence). This TCR came from a female donor in good health and CMV-seropositive. Sequenced input: PBMCs. The rearrangement uses TRBV19 and TRBJ1-1; perhaps TRBD1 as D (5 bases). The CDR3 region is CASSMGRIFETEAFF. The CDR3 DNA reads TGTGCCAGTAGTATGGGGCGGATTTTTGAGACTGAAGCTTTCTTT. The whole variable domain, filled in from reference TRBV19 and TRBJ1-1, reads DGGITQSPKYLFRKEGQNVTLSCEQNLNHDAMYWYRQDPGQGLRLIYYSQIVNDFQKGDIAEGYSVSREKKESFPLTVTSAQKNPTAFYLCASSMGRIFETEAFFGQGTRLTVV.